The 8 T cell receptor beta chains given below trace back to one sample, sequenced in a study of T cell changes during pregnancy in multiple sclerosis. The data were produced by immunoSEQ multiplex PCR, yet TCRdb's version contains in-frame clones alone and is incomplete. The sample consists of 30,000 to 45,000 clones, around nine tenths of them appearing once. The sequencing here drew on peripheral blood, taken before pregnancy. The receptors were gathered from a female donor with multiple sclerosis, enrolled in a pregnancy study.

This chain links TRBV30 with TRBJ2-2; D is possibly TRBD2 (5 bases). V was pared by 1 base and J by 9 bases, with 12 bases between. The germline V gene has CDR1 GTSNPN and CDR2 SVGIG (reference sequence). The CDR3 is 13 residues long. Here the CDR3 reads CAWSAGLERELFF. CDR3 coding DNA: TGTGCCTGGAGTGCCGGACTCGAACGGGAGCTGTTTTTT.

The J gene is TRBJ2-4, the V gene TRBV25-1, with 13 bases that match TRBD2. The CDR3 is made up of 16 amino acids. Germline-derived CDR1 and CDR2 are MGHDK and SYGVNS. With V trimmed by 3 bases and J by 8 bases, 7 bases remained unmatched. The CDR3 sequence is CASSDGTSGEAYIQYF. CDR3 nucleotide sequence: TGTGCCAGCAGTGACGGGACTAGCGGGGAAGCGTACATTCAGTACTTC.

Only one count was recorded for this clone. The chain uses TRBV28 and TRBJ1-4; D is undetermined. The CDR3 spans 15 residues. Germline values: CDR1 MDHEN, CDR2 SYDVKM. Trimming removed 8 bases from V and 5 bases from J, with 18 bases in between. The CDR3 sequence is CASRRGWRLNEKLFF. The DNA of the CDR3 is TGTGCCAGCCGCAGAGGGTGGCGGTTGAATGAAAAACTGTTTTTT. Complete variable domain (other parts from reference TRBV28 and TRBJ1-4): DVKVTQSSRYLVKRTGEKVFLECVQDMDHENMFWYRQDPGLGLRLIYFSYDVKMKEKGDIPEGYSVSREKKERFSLILESASTNQTSMYLCASRRGWRLNEKLFFGSGTQLSVL.

The chain uses TRBV30 and TRBJ2-3, with TRBD1 matching 8 bases. V dropped 3 bases and J dropped 0; count of bases not matched to a gene: 5. The germline V gene encodes CDR1 GTSNPN and CDR2 SVGIG (reference sequence). CDR3 length equals 15 residues. The CDR3 DNA follows: TGTGCCTGGAGGCCGGGGACAGGAAGCACAGATACGCAGTATTTT. It yields the protein CAWRPGTGSTDTQYF.

This chain joins TRBV5-1 and TRBJ2-3; 15 nucleotides match TRBD2. The CDR3 length is 17 residues. Germline V gene sequence: CDR1 SGHRS, CDR2 YFSETQ. V shed 4 bases and J 0 bases; nucleotides not matched to a gene: 3. CDR3 residues: CASSDGLAGGSTDTQYF. In nucleotides, the CDR3 is TGCGCCAGCAGCGACGGACTAGCGGGAGGGAGCACAGATACGCAGTATTTT.

This clone came up a few times. The V gene is TRBV5-1, the J gene TRBJ1-2; D is uncertain. The V gene's germline CDR1 is SGHRS and CDR2 YFSETQ. The V end lost 0 bases, the J end lost 5 bases, and 8 bases lay between the germline ends. The CDR3 extends over 13 amino acids. CDR3 nucleotides: TGCGCCAGCAGCTTGGGAGTCGTGTATGGCTACACCTTC. The encoded protein is CASSLGVVYGYTF.

This sequence joins TRBV10-1 and TRBJ1-1, with D maybe TRBD1 (5 bases). The CDR3 is 14 amino acids. Trimming pared 6 bases from V and 1 base from J, leaving 12 bases between. Germline CDR1 is WNHNN and CDR2 is SYGVQD (reference sequence). CDR3 bases: TGCGCCAGCAGCGGGGGTTCTAAGAACACTGAAGCTTTCTTT. Translating it yields CASSGGSKNTEAFF.

V gene TRBV11-2 combines with J gene TRBJ2-7; 11 bases align to TRBD2. CDR1 is SGHAT, CDR2 FQNNGV, per germline. The CDR3 consists of 15 residues. V trimming: 1 base; J trimming: 3 bases; junction bases outside the gene matches: 2. CDR3 nucleotides: TGTGCCAGCAGCTTAGCGACTAGCGGGGTCTACGAGCAGTACTTC. Translating gives CASSLATSGVYEQYF.